This entry concerns a single T cell receptor (beta chain). Its antigen is not yet known. Qualities for individual bases were not recorded, and no much larger clone is one base off. These data come from a study of CD8 T cells in Susac syndrome (dated by TCRdb to the late 2010s). About the investigation overall: Whether CD8+ T cell activation and differentiation in Susac syndrome was antigen driven was tested using repertoire sequencing. The study compared CD8+ T cell repertoire clonality among 12 healthy donors, 14 Susac syndrome patients and approximately 16 multiple sclerosis patients.

Peripheral blood CD8+ and CD4+ T cells from healthy donors, Susac syndrome patients and multiple sclerosis patients were profiled by high-throughput TCR beta sequencing. Healthy donors were included as age- and sex-matched controls. Bulk CD8+ and CD4+ T cells were purified by magnetic negative isolation, while CD8+ TEMRA cells were enriched using FACS. Blood was drawn into EDTA tubes, processed within 24 hours, and PBMCs were isolated by density gradient centrifugation. PBMCs intended for TCR sequencing were cryopreserved in liquid nitrogen and thawed later in a water bath at 37 degrees C. A purity of at least 90% was achieved for sorted or isolated CD4+, CD8+ and CD8+ TEMRA cells. V is pruned by 2 bases and J by 5 bases, leaving 13 bases of the junction without a gene match. The CDR3 runs 16 residues from the cysteine to the phenylalanine. Only the CDR3 portion is preserved as DNA: 48 bases, with reading frame beginning at the first base. Sequences SGHNT (CDR1) and YYREEE (CDR2) are obtained from the germline V gene (reference sequence).

RNA was extracted with the RNeasy kit and roughly 0.5 to 1 ug was reverse transcribed using random hexamers. The immunoSEQ multiplex PCR assay, which covers 54 Vbeta and 13 Jbeta segments, was used to amplify TCR beta CDR3 regions. Bias from PCR amplification was corrected by using a synthetic template baseline for primer optimization and for computational correction. The paper's processing steps were these. Reads were annotated to V, D and J genes per IMGT and analyzed with immunoSEQ Analyzer, keeping only productive sequences. To calculate clonality, Shannon entropy was normalized by log2 of the number of productive unique sequences and then subtracted from one. Public and private clones were assessed among the 100 most prevalent clones of each patient and control. Susac-specific clones were defined as absent from healthy and MS cohorts, some 1,000 published viral clones and other ImmuneACCESS disease sequences. Using fastp trimming at Q25 and MiXCR clonotype assembly, TCRdb reanalyzed the public sequencing data and kept in-frame beta chains. Identical CDR3 protein sequences are pooled into one entry, listed with their most common genes and DNA. The V and J calls here are based on TCRdb, not the publication. The sample contains under 20,000 distinct CDR3 sequences, approximately 95% of them found a single time. The leading ten clones occupy over 0.2% of the sample.

Results and caveats for the whole study, not just this receptor: The number of individuals in the TCR sequencing and HLA analysis was acknowledged as relatively small.

Here the chain combines TRBV5-4 and TRBJ2-7; TRBD2 lines up with 7 middle nucleotides. The TCR comes from a human donor in good health. Material: CD8+ T cells from PBMCs. The DNA sequence reads TGTGCCAGCAGCTTAGAGATTGGCGGGAGAGGAAACGAGCAGTACTTC. This yields the protein CASSLEIGGRGNEQYF.